This TCR beta chain originates from a study of blood T cell repertoires in COVID-19. Study context: The origin of the acute and convalescent COVID-19 samples was the United States, Italy and Spain. Nucleic acid was either cDNA or gDNA, and it came from T cells, B-cell-depleted T cells, or PBMCs.

The CDR3 sequence is 13 residues long. Deletions cut 4 bases from V and 5 bases from J, with 11 bases between. The germline V gene has CDR1 SEHNR and CDR2 FQNEAQ (reference sequence). Per the study methods: Quantification of nucleated cells was approximated via reference gene primer amplification. Clones were sequenced by immunoSEQ multiplex PCR, and TCRdb holds only the in-frame ones, with some missing. The V and J calls and clone size were taken over from that table, and D and trimming were inferred from the DNA. The repertoire holds 180,000 or so clones, with 70% to 90% as singletons. The chain has TRBV7-9 and TRBJ1-2; D gene ambiguous. Sequenced: peripheral blood. The origin of this receptor is a woman of 80 years or more with acute or convalescent COVID-19. CDR3 coding DNA: TGTGCCAGCAGCTCGACTCACGTTTATGGCTACACCTTC. This codes for CASSSTHVYGYTF.